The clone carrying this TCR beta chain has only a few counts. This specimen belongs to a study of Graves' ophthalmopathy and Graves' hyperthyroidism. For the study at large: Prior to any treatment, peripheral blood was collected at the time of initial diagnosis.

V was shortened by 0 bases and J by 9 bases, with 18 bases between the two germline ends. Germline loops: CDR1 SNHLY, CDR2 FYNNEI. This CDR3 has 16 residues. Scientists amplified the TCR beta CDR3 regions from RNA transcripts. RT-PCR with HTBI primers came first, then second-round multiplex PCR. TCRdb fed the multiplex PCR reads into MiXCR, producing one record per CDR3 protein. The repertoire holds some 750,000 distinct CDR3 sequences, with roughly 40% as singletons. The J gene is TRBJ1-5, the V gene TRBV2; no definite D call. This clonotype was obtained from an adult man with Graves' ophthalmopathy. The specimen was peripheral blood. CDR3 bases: TGTGCCAGCAGTGAAGCGCTTCTCACTCTTAGCGGGCCCCAGCATTTT. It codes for CASSEALLTLSGPQHF.